The T cell receptor delta chain under discussion was sequenced for a study of γδ T cells in repeated Plasmodium falciparum infection. TCRdb reanalysed the multiplex PCR reads with CATT. Among 93,000 or so delta-chain clones listed, approximately 1% were seen once. A word on this clone: The likely explanation is a read error, given a far larger clone one base away. Different DNA sequences within this sample yield the same CDR3.

The material sequenced was gamma-delta T cells from blood. This sequence was found in a pool of human donors (malaria-infected and uninfected, not separated).

As DNA, the CDR3 is TGTGCCCTTGGGGACACCTCGGGACGATACACCGATAAACTCATCTTT. This sequence encodes CALGDTSGRYTDKLIF. The rearrangement uses TRDV1 and TRDJ1; D possibly corresponds to TRDD3 (5 bases). TCRdb offers no J gene call, so here the DNA was matched to germline to obtain one. Germline V lookup: CDR1 TSWWSYY, CDR2 QGS. The length of the CDR3 is 16 residues.